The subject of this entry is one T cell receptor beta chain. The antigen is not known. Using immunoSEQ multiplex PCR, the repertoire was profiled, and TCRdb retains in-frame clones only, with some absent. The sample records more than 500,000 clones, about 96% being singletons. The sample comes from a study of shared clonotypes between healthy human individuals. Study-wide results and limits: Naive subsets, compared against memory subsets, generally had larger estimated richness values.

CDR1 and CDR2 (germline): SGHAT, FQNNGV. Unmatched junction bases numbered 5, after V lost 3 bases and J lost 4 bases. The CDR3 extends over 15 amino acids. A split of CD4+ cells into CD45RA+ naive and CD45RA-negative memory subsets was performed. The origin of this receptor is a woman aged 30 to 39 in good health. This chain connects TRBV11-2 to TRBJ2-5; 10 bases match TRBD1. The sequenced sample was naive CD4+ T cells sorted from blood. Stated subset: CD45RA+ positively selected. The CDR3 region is CASSFTTGGVETQYF. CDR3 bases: TGTGCCAGCAGCTTCACGACAGGGGGCGTAGAGACCCAGTACTTC.